Below, 31 T cell receptor beta chains from the same sample are listed, as sequenced in a study of blood T cell repertoires in COVID-19. Data came from immunoSEQ multiplex PCR; TCRdb stores just in-frame clones and leaves some out. In the table there are about 410,000 clones, about 92% of which are singletons. Sequencing input: PBMCs or T cells enriched from blood (not recorded which). These receptors all stem from a man aged 18 to 35 who had recovered from COVID-19.

V gene TRBV6-6 combines with J gene TRBJ1-6; D remains unclear. The CDR3 contains 15 residues. The germline CDR1 and CDR2 sequences are MNHNY and SVGAGI (reference sequence). V gave up 5 bases and J gave up 0 bases, with 8 bases separating them. The CDR3 DNA sequence: TGTGCCAGCAGTGCCCCTAGCTCCTATAATTCACCCCTCCACTTT. This encodes CASSAPSSYNSPLHF.

The chain employs TRBV9 and TRBJ2-7; 7 positions agree with TRBD1. In germline, CDR1 is SGDLS, CDR2 YYNGEE. V gave up 4 bases and J gave up 2 bases; unmatched junction bases: 6. The CDR3 runs 14 residues. The CDR3 loop is CASSTRQGPYEQYF. The CDR3 DNA follows: TGTGCCAGCAGCACGCGACAGGGCCCCTACGAGCAGTACTTC.

The chain has TRBV6-5 and TRBJ1-1; D possibly corresponds to TRBD1 (6 bases). This CDR3 is 12 amino acids long. Germline-derived CDR1 and CDR2 are MNHEY and SVGAGI. V gave up 7 bases and J gave up 7 bases, with 13 bases separating them. The CDR3 reads CASTRATGEAFF. The CDR3 coding sequence is TGTGCCAGCACGCGGGCGACAGGTGAAGCTTTCTTT.

Only one count was recorded for this clone. V usage is TRBV7-2 and J usage is TRBJ2-7; a possible D gene is TRBD1 (5 bases). In germline, CDR1 is SGHTA, CDR2 FQGNSA. Trimming removed 4 bases from V and 6 bases from J, with 16 bases in between. The CDR3 extends over 14 amino acids. CDR3 sequence reads: CASSSYNQGIEQYF. The DNA of the CDR3 is TGTGCCAGCAGCTCGTATAACCAGGGTATCGAGCAGTACTTC.

This sequence joins TRBV5-6 and TRBJ1-2, with TRBD1 identical over 8 bases. V dropped 3 bases and J dropped 7; count of bases not matched to a gene: 5. Per the germline V gene, CDR1 is SGHDT and CDR2 is YYEEEE. The CDR3 spans 13 residues. CDR3 bases: TGTGCCAGCAGCTCTGACAGGGGTGGTGGCTACACCTTC. This gives the protein CASSSDRGGGYTF.

CDR3 amino acids: CASKRTGGAGGYTF. The CDR3 bases are TGTGCCAGCAAACGAACGGGGGGGGCCGGAGGCTACACCTTC. The chain employs TRBV6-5 and TRBJ1-2, with D possibly TRBD1 on 6 matching bases. The CDR3 totals 14 residues. V lost 7 bases, J lost 8 bases, and 20 bases lay in between. CDR1 MNHEY and CDR2 SVGAGI come from the germline V gene.

The chain links TRBV14 to TRBJ1-1; D remains unclear. Looked up from germline, CDR1 is SGHDN and CDR2 is FVKESK. This CDR3 contains 12 residues. V dropped 1 base and J dropped 2 bases, with 2 bases sitting between them. The DNA of the CDR3 is TGTGCCAGCAGCCAAGTAAACACTGAAGCTTTCTTT. This codes for CASSQVNTEAFF.

The chain carries TRBV24-1 and TRBJ2-1; 9 nucleotides agree with TRBD1. The CDR3 is 15 residues long. The V and J ends lost 0 bases and 6 bases, in that order; junction bases with no gene match: 2. Germline V gives CDR1 KGHDR, CDR2 SFDVKD. CDR3 protein: CATSDLRTGVNEQFF. CDR3 coding DNA: TGTGCCACCAGTGATTTGAGGACAGGGGTCAATGAGCAGTTCTTC.

The rearrangement links TRBV5-4 to TRBJ2-5; 8 nucleotides line up with TRBD1. The CDR3 is 15 amino acids. The V gene's germline CDR1 is SGHNT and CDR2 YYREEE (reference sequence). Trimming took 4 bases from V and 2 from J; bases not matched to a gene: 7. The CDR3, as DNA: TGTGCCAGCAGCAGAACACAGGGGGAACAAGAGACCCAGTACTTC. Protein: CASSRTQGEQETQYF.

This clone has a single count. This sequence joins TRBV4-1 and TRBJ1-1, with D perhaps TRBD1 (6 bases). V was trimmed by 2 bases and J by 6 bases, leaving 19 bases between them. This CDR3 is built from 16 residues. CDR1 is MGHRA, CDR2 YSYEKL, per germline. This chain's CDR3 is CASSQFPRGKRAEAFF. The CDR3 nucleotides read TGCGCCAGCAGCCAATTTCCCAGGGGAAAGAGGGCTGAAGCTTTCTTT.

The genes are TRBV7-2 and TRBJ1-3; TRBD1 matches at 9 bases. This CDR3 has 15 amino acids. The junction had 4 bases not matched to a gene; V was cut back by 3 bases and J by 4 bases. CDR1 and CDR2 (germline): SGHTA, FQGNSA. The CDR3, as DNA: TGTGCCAGCAGCTTTAACAGGGGGCAGGGAAACACCATATATTTT. Translating gives CASSFNRGQGNTIYF.

The genes are TRBV2 and TRBJ1-1; 7 bases line up with TRBD1. The germline CDR1 and CDR2 sequences are SNHLY and FYNNEI. The CDR3 spans 14 residues. With 5 bases clipped from V and 4 bases from J, the junction kept 7 bases outside the gene matches. CDR3 residues: CASSLTGTLTEAFF. The CDR3 DNA reads TGTGCCAGCAGTTTGACAGGGACTCTCACTGAAGCTTTCTTT.

This CDR3 is CASLKQGSLYEQYF. CDR3 nucleotide sequence: TGTGCCAGTTTAAAACAGGGGTCCCTCTACGAGCAGTACTTC. The chain couples TRBV28 to TRBJ2-7; 7 bases line up with TRBD1. Germline CDR1 MDHEN, CDR2 SYDVKM. V shed 9 bases, J shed 3 bases, and the junction held 11 bases outside the gene matches. This CDR3 has 14 amino acids. Together with reference TRBV28 and TRBJ2-7, the CDR3 gives the full variable domain: DVKVTQSSRYLVKRTGEKVFLECVQDMDHENMFWYRQDPGLGLRLIYFSYDVKMKEKGDIPEGYSVSREKKERFSLILESASTNQTSMYLCASLKQGSLYEQYFGPGTRLTVT.

V usage is TRBV7-3 and J usage is TRBJ2-3; D unresolved. The CDR3 consists of 17 residues. The ends were cut back, 0 bases at V and 0 bases at J, with 13 bases in the middle. Germline loops: CDR1 SGHTA, CDR2 FQGTGA. The CDR3 loop reads CASSLTPRGTSTDTQYF. CDR3 DNA: TGTGCCAGCAGCTTAACTCCGCGCGGTACTAGCACAGATACGCAGTATTTT.

This clone showed up just once. The chain uses TRBV7-8 and TRBJ1-2; 9 positions agree with TRBD1. Looked up from germline, CDR1 is SGHVS and CDR2 is FQNEAQ. The junction had 6 bases not matched to a gene; V was cut back by 5 bases and J by 2 bases. The CDR3 sequence is 15 residues long. The CDR3 is CASSPGTGKNYGYTF. In DNA, the CDR3 is TGTGCCAGCAGCCCCGGGACAGGGAAGAACTATGGCTACACCTTC.

The chain employs TRBV18 and TRBJ2-7; 12 nucleotides align to TRBD2. CDR3 size: 16 residues. J gave up 0 bases and V 4 bases, and 4 bases lay outside the gene matches. CDR1 is KGHSH, CDR2 LQKENI, per germline. The CDR3 DNA follows: TGTGCCAGCTCACGGATGACTAGCGGGAGCTCCTACGAGCAGTACTTC. This gives the protein CASSRMTSGSSYEQYF.

This clone has just one count. The V gene is TRBV11-3, the J gene TRBJ1-2; the D is unclear. Germline V gene data show CDR1 as SGHNT and CDR2 as YENEEA. Trimming left V 3 bases short and J 8 bases short, with 16 bases between. CDR3 length equals 14 residues. CDR3 DNA: TGTGCCAGCAGCTTCGGGGAAAGGGCTATGGGCTACACCTTC. Amino acids: CASSFGERAMGYTF.

This clone was seen only once. The gene calls are TRBV10-3 and TRBJ2-3, with D unresolved. Germline V gene sequence: CDR1 ENHRY, CDR2 SYGVKD. There are 12 residues in the CDR3. Trimming removed 4 bases at V and 3 bases at J, with 5 bases between. The CDR3 here is CAISGQTDTQYF. The CDR3 DNA follows: TGTGCCATCAGTGGGCAGACAGATACGCAGTATTTT.

The chain is built from TRBV19 and TRBJ1-2, with 8 bases matching TRBD1. Germline V CDR1 and CDR2: LNHDA, SQIVND (reference sequence). V dropped 8 bases and J dropped 4; count of bases not matched to a gene: 3. The length of the CDR3 is 12 residues. CDR3 residues: CASRQGLYGYTF. As DNA, the CDR3 is TGTGCCAGTCGACAGGGGCTCTATGGCTACACCTTC.

The chain has TRBV7-9 and TRBJ1-2; D unresolved. CDR1 is SEHNR and CDR2 is FQNEAQ in the germline V gene (reference sequence). V lost 0 bases to trimming and J lost 8 bases, with 13 bases between them. CDR3 length: 14 amino acids. In DNA form, the CDR3 reads TGTGCCAGCAGCTTAGCGAGTCCGTCGCGCGGCTACACCTTC. It encodes CASSLASPSRGYTF.

This chain connects TRBV15 to TRBJ1-1; 7 bases are a match to TRBD1. Unmatched junction bases numbered 5, after V lost 1 base and J lost 0 bases. Germline CDR1 reads LNHNV; CDR2 reads YYDKDF (reference sequence). There are 16 residues in the CDR3. CDR3 nucleotide sequence: TGTGCCACCAGCAGAGGGCAGGGGGGAATGAACACTGAAGCTTTCTTT. It translates to CATSRGQGGMNTEAFF.

The chain combines TRBV7-8 with TRBJ2-2; TRBD1 aligns across 7 bases. The V gene's germline CDR1 is SGHVS and CDR2 FQNEAQ. J lost 2 bases, V lost 2 bases, and 2 bases had no gene match. The CDR3 has 15 residues. The CDR3 nucleotides are TGTGCCAGCAGCTTACAAGGGGGCAACACCGGGGAGCTGTTTTTT. This codes for CASSLQGGNTGELFF.

In this sample, this clone turned up once. The chain recombines TRBV29-1 with TRBJ2-3; perhaps TRBD1 as D (5 bases). V dropped 0 bases and J dropped 14 bases, with 12 bases sitting between them. The CDR3 has 11 residues. CDR1 and CDR2 from the germline V gene are SQVTM and ANQGSEA. CDR3 region: CSVEDQGVVYF. CDR3 sequence (DNA): TGCAGCGTTGAAGATCAGGGCGTAGTGTATTTT.

This chain joins TRBV5-1 and TRBJ1-2, with 9 bases matching TRBD1. The CDR3 length is 15 residues. The trim removed 3 bases at V and 4 bases at J, leaving 7 bases unmatched. The V gene's germline CDR1 is SGHRS and CDR2 YFSETQ. As DNA, the CDR3 is TGCGCCAGCAGCTCAACCCGGGACAGGGTCTATGGCTACACCTTC. Protein: CASSSTRDRVYGYTF.

The chain joins TRBV5-4 to TRBJ1-2; 8 nucleotides agree with TRBD1. The CDR3 has 15 residues. V trimming: 2 bases; J trimming: 6 bases; junction bases outside the gene matches: 9. CDR1 and CDR2 (germline): SGHNT, YYREEE (reference sequence). CDR3 nucleotide sequence: TGTGCCAGCAGCTTATTCACAGGGGGGAGCGATGGCTACACCTTC. As protein: CASSLFTGGSDGYTF.

The J gene is TRBJ2-7, the V gene TRBV19; 8 nucleotides match TRBD2. This CDR3 comprises 16 residues. CDR1 is LNHDA, CDR2 SQIVND, per germline (reference sequence). Trimming at V came to 4 bases and at J to 2 bases, leaving 10 bases not matched to a gene. The CDR3 reads CASSSRGGPRTYEQYF. Written as DNA, the CDR3 is TGTGCCAGTAGTAGTCGGGGGGGCCCCAGAACCTACGAGCAGTACTTC. Based on the CDR3 plus reference TRBV19 and TRBJ2-7, the full variable domain is DGGITQSPKYLFRKEGQNVTLSCEQNLNHDAMYWYRQDPGQGLRLIYYSQIVNDFQKGDIAEGYSVSREKKESFPLTVTSAQKNPTAFYLCASSSRGGPRTYEQYFGPGTRLTVT.

V usage is TRBV29-1 and J usage is TRBJ1-2; 7 bases are a match to TRBD1. Germline V gives CDR1 SQVTM, CDR2 ANQGSEA. CDR3 size: 13 residues. After removal of 5 bases from V and 4 bases from J, the junction contained 7 bases not matched to a gene. As DNA, the CDR3 is TGCAGCGTTTTAGAGGGGGCCGGCTATGGCTACACCTTC. Protein: CSVLEGAGYGYTF. Complete variable domain (other parts from reference TRBV29-1 and TRBJ1-2): SAVISQKPSRDICQRGTSLTIQCQVDSQVTMMFWYRQQPGQSLTLIATANQGSEATYESGFVIDKFPISRPNLTFSTLTVSNMSPEDSSIYLCSVLEGAGYGYTFGSGTRLTVV.

DNA for the CDR3: TGTGCCAGCAGCCAAGTGGTACGGGGGGGCGGAGCAGATACGCAGTATTTT. Its protein product is CASSQVVRGGGADTQYF. The V call is TRBV3-1 (or the pseudogene TRBV3-2), the J call TRBJ2-3; 8 bases align to TRBD2. There are 17 residues in the CDR3. Germline V gives CDR1 LGHDT, CDR2 YNNKEL (reference sequence). The V gene end was trimmed by 1 base and the J gene end by 4 bases; junction bases not matched to a gene: 10.

This sequence joins TRBV27 and TRBJ2-1; 11 positions match TRBD2. The germline V gene has CDR1 MNHEY and CDR2 SMNVEV (reference sequence). The CDR3 is 18 residues long. J gave up 6 bases and V 5 bases, and 15 bases lay outside the gene matches. CDR3 sequence reads: CASSLLPRLAGRGNEQFF. CDR3 DNA sequence: TGTGCCAGCAGTCTACTACCCAGACTAGCGGGAAGAGGCAATGAGCAGTTCTTC.

This chain links TRBV28 with TRBJ1-2; 10 bases are a match to TRBD1. This CDR3 is 17 amino acids long. Germline V gene data show CDR1 as MDHEN and CDR2 as SYDVKM. The ends lost 6 bases at V and 0 bases at J; junction bases unmatched: 10. This chain's CDR3 is CASRTMDRGMANYGYTF. The CDR3 nucleotides are TGTGCCAGCAGAACGATGGACAGGGGGATGGCTAACTATGGCTACACCTTC.

This chain links TRBV5-1 with TRBJ2-2; the match to TRBD2 covers 13 bases. In germline, CDR1 is SGHRS, CDR2 YFSETQ. Germline trimming cut 4 bases from V and 2 bases from J; bases unmatched to any gene: 5. CDR3 length: 17 residues. Written as DNA, the CDR3 is TGCGCCAGCAGCGGACTAGCGGGAGTAGAAAACACCGGGGAGCTGTTTTTT. This gives the protein CASSGLAGVENTGELFF.